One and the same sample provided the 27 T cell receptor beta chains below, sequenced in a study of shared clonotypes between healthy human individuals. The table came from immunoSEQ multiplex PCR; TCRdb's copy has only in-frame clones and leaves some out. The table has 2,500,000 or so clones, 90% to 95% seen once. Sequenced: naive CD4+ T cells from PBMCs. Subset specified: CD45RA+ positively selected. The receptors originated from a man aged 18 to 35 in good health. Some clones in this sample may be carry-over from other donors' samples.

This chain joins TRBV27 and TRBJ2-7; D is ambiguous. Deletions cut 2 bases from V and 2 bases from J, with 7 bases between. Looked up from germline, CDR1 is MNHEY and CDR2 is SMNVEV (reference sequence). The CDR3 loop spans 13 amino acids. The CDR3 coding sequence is TGTGCCAGCAGTTTAGATTCAGCCTACGAGCAGTACTTC. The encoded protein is CASSLDSAYEQYF.

The CDR3 coding sequence is TGCGCCAGCAGCGTGACAGGGGGCGACTACAATGAGCAGTTCTTC. Its translation: CASSVTGGDYNEQFF. The rearrangement links TRBV5-1 to TRBJ2-1; 10 bases match TRBD1. Germline V gene sequence: CDR1 SGHRS, CDR2 YFSETQ. Losses at the gene ends were 4 bases for V and 3 bases for J; bases not matched to a gene: 4. The CDR3 spans 15 residues.

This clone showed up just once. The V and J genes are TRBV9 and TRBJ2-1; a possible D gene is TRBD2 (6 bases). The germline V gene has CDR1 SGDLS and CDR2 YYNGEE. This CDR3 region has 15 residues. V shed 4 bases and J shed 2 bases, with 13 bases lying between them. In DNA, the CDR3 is TGTGCCAGCAGCCCCCGGCGGGGTACCTACAATGAGCAGTTCTTC. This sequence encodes CASSPRRGTYNEQFF.

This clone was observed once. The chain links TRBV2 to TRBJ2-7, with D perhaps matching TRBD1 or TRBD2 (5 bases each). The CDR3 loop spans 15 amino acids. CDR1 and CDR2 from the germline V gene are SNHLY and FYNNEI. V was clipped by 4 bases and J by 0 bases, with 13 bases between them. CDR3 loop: CASSARVGSSYEQYF. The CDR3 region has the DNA TGTGCCAGCAGTGCCAGGGTGGGGAGCTCCTACGAGCAGTACTTC.

The CDR3 bases are TGTGCCAGCAGTTACTCGACAGGGACCAATGAAAAACTGTTTTTT. The encoded protein is CASSYSTGTNEKLFF. The V and J genes are TRBV6-5 and TRBJ1-4, with TRBD1 identical over 7 bases. This CDR3 comprises 15 residues. Per germline, CDR1 MNHEY and CDR2 SVGAGI. The V segment lost 0 bases and the J segment 5 bases; nucleotides outside the gene matches: 3.

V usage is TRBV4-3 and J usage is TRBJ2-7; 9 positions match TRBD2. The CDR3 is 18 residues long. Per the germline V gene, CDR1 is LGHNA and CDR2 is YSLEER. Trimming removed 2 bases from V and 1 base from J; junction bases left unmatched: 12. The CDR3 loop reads CASSQLTSAGGQSYEQYF. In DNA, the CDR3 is TGCGCCAGCAGCCAACTGACCTCGGCGGGAGGGCAATCCTACGAGCAGTACTTC.

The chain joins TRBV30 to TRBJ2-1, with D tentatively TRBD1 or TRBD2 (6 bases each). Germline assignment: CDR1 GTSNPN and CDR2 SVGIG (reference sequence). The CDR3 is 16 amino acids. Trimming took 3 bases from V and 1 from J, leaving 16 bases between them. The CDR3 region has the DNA TGTGCCTGGAGGGAGGGGGGAGTTCATTCCTACAATGAGCAGTTCTTC. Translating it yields CAWREGGVHSYNEQFF.

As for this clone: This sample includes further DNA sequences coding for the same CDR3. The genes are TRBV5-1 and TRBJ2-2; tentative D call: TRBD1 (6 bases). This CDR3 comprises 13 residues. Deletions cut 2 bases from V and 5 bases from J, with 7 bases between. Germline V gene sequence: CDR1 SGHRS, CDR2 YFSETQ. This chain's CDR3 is CASSLQGTGELFF. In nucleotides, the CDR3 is TGCGCCAGCAGCTTACAGGGTACCGGGGAGCTGTTTTTT.

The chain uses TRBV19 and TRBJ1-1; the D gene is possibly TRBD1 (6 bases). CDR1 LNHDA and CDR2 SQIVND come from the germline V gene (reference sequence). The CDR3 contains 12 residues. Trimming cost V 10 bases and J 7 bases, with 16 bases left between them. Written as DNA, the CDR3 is TGTGCCACCAGACCACAGGGCCTTGAAGCTTTCTTT. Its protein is CATRPQGLEAFF. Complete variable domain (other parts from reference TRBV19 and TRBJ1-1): DGGITQSPKYLFRKEGQNVTLSCEQNLNHDAMYWYRQDPGQGLRLIYYSQIVNDFQKGDIAEGYSVSREKKESFPLTVTSAQKNPTAFYLCATRPQGLEAFFGQGTRLTVV.

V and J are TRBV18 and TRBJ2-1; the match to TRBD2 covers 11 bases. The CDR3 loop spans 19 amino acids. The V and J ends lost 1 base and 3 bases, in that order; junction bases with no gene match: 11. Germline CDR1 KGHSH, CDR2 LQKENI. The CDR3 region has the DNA TGTGCCAGCTCACCACTTTTGCCCACTAGCGGGAGTAACTACAATGAGCAGTTCTTC. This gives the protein CASSPLLPTSGSNYNEQFF.

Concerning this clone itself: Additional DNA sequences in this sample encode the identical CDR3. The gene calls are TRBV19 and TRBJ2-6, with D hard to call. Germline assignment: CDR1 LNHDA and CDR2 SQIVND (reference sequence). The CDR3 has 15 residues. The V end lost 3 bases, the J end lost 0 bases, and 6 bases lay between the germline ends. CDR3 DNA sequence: TGTGCCAGTAGTATCCCTGGCTCTGGGGCCAACGTCCTGACTTTC. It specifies CASSIPGSGANVLTF.

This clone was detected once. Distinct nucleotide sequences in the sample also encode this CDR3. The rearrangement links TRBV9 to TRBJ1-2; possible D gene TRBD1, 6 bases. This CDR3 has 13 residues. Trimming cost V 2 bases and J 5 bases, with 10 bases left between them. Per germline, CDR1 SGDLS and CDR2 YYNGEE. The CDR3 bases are TGTGCCAGCAGCGTGCAGGGGTCATATGGCTACACCTTC. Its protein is CASSVQGSYGYTF.

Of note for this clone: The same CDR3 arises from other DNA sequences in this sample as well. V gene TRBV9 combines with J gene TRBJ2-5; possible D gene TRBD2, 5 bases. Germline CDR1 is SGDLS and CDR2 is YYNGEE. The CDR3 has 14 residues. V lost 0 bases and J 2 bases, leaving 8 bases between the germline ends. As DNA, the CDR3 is TGTGCCAGCAGCGTAGGAGGGCTACAAGAGACCCAGTACTTC. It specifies CASSVGGLQETQYF.

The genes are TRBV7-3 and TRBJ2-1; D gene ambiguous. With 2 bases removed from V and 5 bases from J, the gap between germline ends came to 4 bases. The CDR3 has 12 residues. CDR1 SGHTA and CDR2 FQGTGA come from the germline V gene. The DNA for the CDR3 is TGTGCCAGCAGCTTAGTTGACAATGAGCAGTTCTTC. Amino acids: CASSLVDNEQFF.

CDR3 DNA sequence: TGTGCCAGCAGTCCGCAAGGGGGACCTCATCAGCCCCAGCATTTT. Protein: CASSPQGGPHQPQHF. The genes are TRBV25-1 and TRBJ1-5, with a weak D call TRBD1 (6 bases). Germline V CDR1 and CDR2: MGHDK, SYGVNS. V dropped 5 bases and J dropped 5 bases, with 16 bases sitting between them. The CDR3 consists of 15 residues.

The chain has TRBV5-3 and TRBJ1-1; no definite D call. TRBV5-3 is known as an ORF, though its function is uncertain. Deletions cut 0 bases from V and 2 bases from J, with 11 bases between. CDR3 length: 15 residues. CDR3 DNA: TGTGCCAGAAGCTTGGCAAGAGACTATAACACTGAAGCTTTCTTT. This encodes CARSLARDYNTEAFF.

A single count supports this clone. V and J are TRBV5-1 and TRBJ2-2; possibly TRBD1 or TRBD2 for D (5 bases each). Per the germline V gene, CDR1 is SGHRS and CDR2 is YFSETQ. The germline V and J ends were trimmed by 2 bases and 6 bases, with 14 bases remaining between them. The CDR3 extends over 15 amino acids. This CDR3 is CASSLSIGAAGELFF. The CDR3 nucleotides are TGCGCCAGCAGCTTATCTATCGGGGCGGCCGGGGAGCTGTTTTTT.

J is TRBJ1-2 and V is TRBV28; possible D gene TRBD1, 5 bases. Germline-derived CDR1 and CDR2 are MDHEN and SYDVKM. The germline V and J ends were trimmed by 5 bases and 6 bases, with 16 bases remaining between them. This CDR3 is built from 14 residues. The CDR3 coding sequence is TGTGCCAGCAGTACGTCCCGGGACGGGCATGGCTACACCTTC. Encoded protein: CASSTSRDGHGYTF.

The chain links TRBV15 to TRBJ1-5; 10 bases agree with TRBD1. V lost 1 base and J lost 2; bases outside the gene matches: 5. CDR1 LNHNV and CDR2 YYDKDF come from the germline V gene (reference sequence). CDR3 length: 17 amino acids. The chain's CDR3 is CATSRGQGAYGNQPQHF. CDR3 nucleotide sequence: TGTGCCACCAGCAGAGGACAGGGGGCATATGGCAATCAGCCCCAGCATTTT.

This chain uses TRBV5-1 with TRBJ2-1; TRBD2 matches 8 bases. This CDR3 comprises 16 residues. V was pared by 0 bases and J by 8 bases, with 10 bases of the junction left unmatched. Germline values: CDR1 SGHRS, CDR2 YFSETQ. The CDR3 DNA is TGCGCCAGCAGCTTGGGTGGCGGGAGGTGGAACGATGAGCAGTTCTTC. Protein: CASSLGGGRWNDEQFF. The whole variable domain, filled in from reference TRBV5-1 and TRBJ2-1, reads KAGVTQTPRYLIKTRGQQVTLSCSPISGHRSVSWYQQTPGQGLQFLFEYFSETQRNKGNFPGRFSGRQFSNSRSEMNVSTLELGDSALYLCASSLGGGRWNDEQFFGPGTRLTVL.

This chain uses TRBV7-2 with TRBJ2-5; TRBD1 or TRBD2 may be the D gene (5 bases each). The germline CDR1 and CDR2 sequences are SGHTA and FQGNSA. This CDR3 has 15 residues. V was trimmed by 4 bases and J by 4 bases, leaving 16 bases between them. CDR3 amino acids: CASSSATPGRETQYF. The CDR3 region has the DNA TGTGCCAGCAGCTCCGCGACCCCGGGACGAGAGACCCAGTACTTC.

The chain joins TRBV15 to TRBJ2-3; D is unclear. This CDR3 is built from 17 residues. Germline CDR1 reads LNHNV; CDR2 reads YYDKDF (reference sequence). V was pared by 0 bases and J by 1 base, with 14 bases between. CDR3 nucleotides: TGTGCCACCAGCAGAGATGCCCAAGGCAGTCGCACAGATACGCAGTATTTT. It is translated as CATSRDAQGSRTDTQYF.

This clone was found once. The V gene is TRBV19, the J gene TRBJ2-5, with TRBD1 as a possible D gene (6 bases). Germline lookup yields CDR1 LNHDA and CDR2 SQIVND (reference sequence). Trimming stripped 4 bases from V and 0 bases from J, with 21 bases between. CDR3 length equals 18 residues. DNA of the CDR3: TGTGCCAGTAGTAACCACCTGGGTAGGACAGACTACCAAGAGACCCAGTACTTC. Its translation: CASSNHLGRTDYQETQYF.

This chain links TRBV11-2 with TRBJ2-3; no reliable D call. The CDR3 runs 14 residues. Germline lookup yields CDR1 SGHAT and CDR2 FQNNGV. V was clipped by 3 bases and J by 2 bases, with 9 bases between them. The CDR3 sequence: CASSFDRTTDTQYF. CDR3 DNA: TGTGCCAGCAGCTTCGATCGGACCACAGATACGCAGTATTTT.

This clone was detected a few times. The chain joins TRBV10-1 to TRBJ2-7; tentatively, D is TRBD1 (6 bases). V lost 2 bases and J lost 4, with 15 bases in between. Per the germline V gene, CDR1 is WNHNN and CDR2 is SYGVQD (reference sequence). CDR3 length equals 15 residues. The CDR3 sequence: CASSETTGTPYEQYF. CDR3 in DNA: TGCGCCAGCAGTGAGACAACCGGGACACCTTACGAGCAGTACTTC.

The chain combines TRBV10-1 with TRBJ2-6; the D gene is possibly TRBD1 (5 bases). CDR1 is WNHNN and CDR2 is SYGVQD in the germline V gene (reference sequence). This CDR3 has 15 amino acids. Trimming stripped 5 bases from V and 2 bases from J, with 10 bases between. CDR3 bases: TGCGCCAGCAGTTATGACAGCACTGGGGCCAACGTCCTGACTTTC. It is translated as CASSYDSTGANVLTF.

The CDR3 sequence is CASSGGSGQETQYF. DNA of the CDR3: TGCGCCAGCAGCGGTGGAAGTGGACAAGAGACCCAGTACTTC. The V and J genes are TRBV5-1 and TRBJ2-5; D remains unclear. V lost 4 bases to trimming and J lost 2 bases, with 12 bases between them. This CDR3 comprises 14 residues. Per the germline V gene, CDR1 is SGHRS and CDR2 is YFSETQ.